These 19 T cell receptor beta chains were all obtained from the same sample, sequenced in a study of T cells expressing NK-cell markers. TCRdb reanalyzed the 5' RACE reads, giving one entry per CDR3 protein sequence and no DNA. This table lists a few hundred thousand distinct CDR3 sequences. The sequenced sample was blood T cells: a sorted CD56 or NKG2C T cell subset, CD4+ or CD8+ T cells, or bulk PBMC T cells (not recorded which). These receptors were collected from a man between 18 and 35 years old in good health.

The rearrangement links TRBV4-1 to TRBJ2-1; as DNA is missing, the TRBD2 call by TCRdb cannot be tested. Germline V gene sequence: CDR1 MGHRA, CDR2 YSYEKL. The CDR3 sequence is 18 residues long. The CDR3 sequence is CASTTGTLGLAAYNEQFF.

This chain links TRBV18 with TRBJ1-1; TCRdb calls TRBD1, which cannot be checked without DNA. This CDR3 has 14 amino acids. Germline V gene lookup returns CDR1 KGHSH and CDR2 LQKENI. This chain's CDR3 is CASSPGLARDEAFF.

The V and J genes are TRBV7-6 and TRBJ1-5; TCRdb calls TRBD1, which cannot be checked without DNA. The CDR3 length is 17 residues. In germline, CDR1 is SGHVS, CDR2 FNYEAQ. The CDR3 here is CASSFGQGAVGDQPQHF. The full variable domain, with the rest looked up from reference TRBV7-6 and TRBJ1-5, is GAGVSQSPRYKVTKRGQDVALRCDPISGHVSLYWYRQALGQGPEFLTYFNYEAQQDKSGLPNDRFSAERPEGSISTLTIQRTEQRDSAMYRCASSFGQGAVGDQPQHFGDGTRLSIL.

The chain carries TRBV7-2 and TRBJ1-2. The germline gives CDR1 SGHTA, CDR2 FQGNSA. CDR3 length: 15 amino acids. Here the CDR3 reads CASSPRKEPDGGYTF.

This chain joins TRBV12-3 or TRBV12-4 and TRBJ2-1; TCRdb proposes TRBD2, but this gene call is untestable without DNA. The CDR3 runs to 13 residues. This CDR3 is CASSLRLAVEQFF.

This chain uses TRBV5-1 with TRBJ2-7; lacking DNA, the TRBD1 call made by TCRdb goes unchecked. From germline, CDR1 is SGHRS and CDR2 YFSETQ. The CDR3 is 14 amino acids. The CDR3 loop reads CASSKGTGYYEQYF.

This chain links TRBV7-9 with TRBJ2-2; checking the TCRdb D call of TRBD1 is not possible without DNA. The length of the CDR3 is 16 residues. CDR1 is SEHNR and CDR2 is FQNEAQ in the germline V gene (reference sequence). The CDR3 loop reads CASSPSPGQGARELFF.

The CDR3 sequence: CASSLSLGDTIYF. J is TRBJ1-3 and V is TRBV13; TCRdb indicates TRBD1, and absent DNA this call remains unverified. The germline gives CDR1 PRHDT, CDR2 FYEKMQ (reference sequence). CDR3 size: 13 residues.

The rearrangement joins TRBV5-1 to TRBJ2-2; TCRdb calls TRBD1, which cannot be checked without DNA. Germline CDR1 reads SGHRS; CDR2 reads YFSETQ. There are 18 residues in the CDR3. The CDR3 reads CASSRNTGQGGRAGELFF.

The J gene is TRBJ2-1, the V gene TRBV27; checking the TCRdb D call of TRBD2 is not possible without DNA. The germline gives CDR1 MNHEY, CDR2 SMNVEV (reference sequence). The CDR3 extends over 16 amino acids. The CDR3 here is CASSISRREGNNEQFF.

The V gene is TRBV25-1, the J gene TRBJ2-1; the D call from TCRdb, TRBD1, cannot be confirmed without DNA. Germline values: CDR1 MGHDK, CDR2 SYGVNS. The length of the CDR3 is 12 residues. CDR3 sequence: CASSFAGDEQFF.

This chain links TRBV12-3 or TRBV12-4 with TRBJ1-2. There are 14 residues in the CDR3. The CDR3 sequence is CASRPTGPGYGYTF.

The rearrangement uses TRBV4-3 and TRBJ2-2; TCRdb picks TRBD1, but there is no DNA to check that call. CDR3 length: 17 residues. Germline V gene lookup returns CDR1 LGHNA and CDR2 YSLEER. CDR3 in amino acids: CASSQEGVAANTGELFF.

This sequence joins TRBV12-3 or TRBV12-4 and TRBJ2-1. This CDR3 is 13 amino acids long. The CDR3 is CASSLAGSNEQFF.

This sequence joins TRBV12-3 or TRBV12-4 and TRBJ1-3; TCRdb calls TRBD1, which cannot be checked without DNA. CDR3 length: 11 residues. CDR3 residues: CASGRTGTIYF.

V and J are TRBV20-1 and TRBJ2-2; TCRdb names TRBD2, which stays unverified in the absence of DNA. The length of the CDR3 is 15 residues. Looked up from germline, CDR1 is DFQATT and CDR2 is SNEGSKA (reference sequence). The CDR3 reads CSARIGLAGTGELFF.

The chain carries TRBV7-8 and TRBJ2-3. Germline-derived CDR1 and CDR2 are SGHVS and FQNEAQ. This CDR3 has 15 residues. The CDR3 protein is CASSRARMVGDTQYF.

The chain links TRBV5-1 to TRBJ2-2; absent DNA, TCRdb's TRBD1 call cannot be checked. CDR3 size: 16 residues. From germline, CDR1 is SGHRS and CDR2 YFSETQ. CDR3 in amino acids: CASSLAEGAGYGELFF.

V is TRBV28 and J is TRBJ2-4; TCRdb selects TRBD2, and the lack of DNA leaves this call unchecked. The germline gives CDR1 MDHEN, CDR2 SYDVKM. This CDR3 is built from 16 residues. This chain's CDR3 is CASSLGSGRAKNIQYF.